Described below is a single T cell receptor beta chain sequence and its context. Antigen specificity is unknown. PCR employed 60 Vbeta and 13 Jbeta primers. The assay was immunoSEQ multiplex PCR, and TCRdb's table has in-frame clones only and misses some. The repertoire has some 120,000 clones, roughly 80% of them found once; the top ten carry approximately 23%. The CDR3 covers 16 residues. Looked up from germline, CDR1 is SGHTA and CDR2 is FQGNSA. Losses at the gene ends were 5 bases for V and 6 bases for J; bases not matched to a gene: 9. Healthy people donating bone marrow made up the donors. This record belongs to a study of cytomegalovirus exposure and HLA in healthy donors. Study-wide results and limits: Presence/absence analyses assumed roughly uniform sequencing depth across donors.

The chain employs TRBV7-2 and TRBJ2-2, with 10 bases fitting TRBD2. Sequencing was performed on PBMCs. The sequence was collected from a man aged 25-45 years in good health and CMV-seropositive. The CDR3 protein is CASSTLAGGVAGELFF. The CDR3 nucleotides read TGTGCCAGCAGCACTTTAGCGGGGGGAGTGGCCGGGGAGCTGTTTTTT.